This T cell receptor (beta chain) came from a study of CD8+ T cells in alopecia areata. Study in general: Treated patients received oral tofacitinib, 5 to 10 mg twice daily. General study findings and limits: Clonality in lesional scalp, especially alopecia totalis/universalis, exceeded that of normal scalp.

In regard to this clone: Its antigen is currently unknown.

The CDR3 consists of 14 residues. V was pared by 1 base and J by 9 bases, with 14 bases between. From germline, CDR1 is SGHRS and CDR2 YFSETQ. Extraction and reverse transcription of RNA yielded cDNA as the sequencing template. The assay was immunoSEQ multiplex PCR, and TCRdb's table has in-frame clones only and misses some. The sample includes 150,000 to 180,000 clones, around half seen only once; the top ten take approximately 20%. Peripheral blood, together with lesional scalp punch biopsies, was collected from alopecia areata patients. V gene TRBV5-1 combines with J gene TRBJ2-1; possible D gene TRBD2, 6 bases. This TCR was recovered from a human donor with alopecia areata. Sequences were derived from CD8+ T cells sorted from blood, sampled at week 0. CDR3 sequence reads: CASSLRWGDVEQFF. The CDR3, as DNA: TGCGCCAGCAGCTTGCGGTGGGGGGATGTTGAGCAGTTCTTC.